This entry lists 5 T cell receptor beta chains sequenced from one sample in a study of shared clonotypes between healthy human individuals. Only CD45RO-negative cells positively selected for CCR7 counted as naive CD8 cells, so terminally differentiated effector memory CD45RA+ cells were excluded. Clones were read by immunoSEQ multiplex PCR, and TCRdb kept only the in-frame ones, dropping some. Here the sample spans about 800,000 clones, about 96% being singletons. Sequencing was carried out using naive CD8+ T cells sorted from blood. The receptors were sampled from a man aged 25 to 45 in good health.

This chain links TRBV7-3 with TRBJ1-3, with 7 bases matching TRBD1. Trimming cost V 7 bases and J 2 bases; bases outside gene matches: 8. Germline V gene data show CDR1 as SGHTA and CDR2 as FQGTGA. The CDR3 has 15 residues. CDR3 sequence (DNA): TGTGCCAGCAACCTCAGGGGGGAAACTGGAAACACCATATATTTT. Protein sequence: CASNLRGETGNTIYF.

This clone was counted a single time. Other DNA sequences from this sample encode an identical CDR3 as well. The V call is TRBV18, the J call TRBJ1-1; D remains unclear. Germline CDR1 and CDR2: KGHSH and LQKENI. V was clipped by 2 bases and J by 1 base, with 2 bases between them. The CDR3 length is 12 residues. The CDR3 spells CASSPENTEAFF. CDR3 in DNA: TGTGCCAGCTCACCAGAGAACACTGAAGCTTTCTTT.

The V and J genes are TRBV5-6 and TRBJ2-7; 8 bases map to TRBD2. The junction had 9 bases not matched to a gene; V was cut back by 4 bases and J by 3 bases. In germline, CDR1 is SGHDT, CDR2 YYEEEE. The CDR3 contains 15 residues. The CDR3 region has the DNA TGTGCCAGCAGCCCCCCCAGCGGGGGCAGCTACGAGCAGTACTTC. Translated: CASSPPSGGSYEQYF. Based on the CDR3 plus reference TRBV5-6 and TRBJ2-7, the full variable domain is DAGVTQSPTHLIKTRGQQVTLRCSPKSGHDTVSWYQQALGQGPQFIFQYYEEEERQRGNFPDRFSGHQFPNYSSELNVNALLLGDSALYLCASSPPSGGSYEQYFGPGTRLTVT.

The chain couples TRBV2 to TRBJ1-4; TRBD1 aligns across 10 bases. CDR1 and CDR2 (germline): SNHLY, FYNNEI. There are 14 residues in the CDR3. The V gene end was trimmed by 9 bases and the J gene end by 8 bases; junction bases not matched to a gene: 9. CDR3 sequence: CARRFGTGDEKLFF. The CDR3 nucleotides read TGTGCCAGGCGATTCGGGACAGGGGACGAAAAACTGTTTTTT.

The chain carries TRBV29-1 and TRBJ1-4, with D unresolved. The germline gives CDR1 SQVTM, CDR2 ANQGSEA. With 5 bases removed from V and 11 bases from J, the gap between germline ends came to 12 bases. CDR3 length equals 11 residues. The CDR3 DNA is TGCAGCGTTTTGGTTAGGGAGAAACTGTTTTTT. It yields the protein CSVLVREKLFF.